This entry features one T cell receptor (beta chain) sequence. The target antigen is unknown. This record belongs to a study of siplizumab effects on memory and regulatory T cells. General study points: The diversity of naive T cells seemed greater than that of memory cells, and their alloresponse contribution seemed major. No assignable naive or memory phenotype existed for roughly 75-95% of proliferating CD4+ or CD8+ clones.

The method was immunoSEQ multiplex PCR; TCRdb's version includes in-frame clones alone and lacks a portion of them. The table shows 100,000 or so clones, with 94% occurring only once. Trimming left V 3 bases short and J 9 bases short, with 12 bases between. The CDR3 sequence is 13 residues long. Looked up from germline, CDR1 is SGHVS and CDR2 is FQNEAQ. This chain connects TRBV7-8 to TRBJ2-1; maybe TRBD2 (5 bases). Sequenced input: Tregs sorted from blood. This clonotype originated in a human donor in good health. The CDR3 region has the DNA TGTGCCAGCAGCTTTAGGGAGAAGGGTGAGCAGTTCTTC. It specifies CASSFREKGEQFF.